This is a list of T cell receptor beta chains from one sample in a study of T cell responses to AZD1222 COVID-19 vaccine. TCRdb keeps only in-frame clones here, not all; method: immunoSEQ multiplex PCR. This table has about 150,000 clones, approximately 90% appearing once. Sequences were derived from peripheral blood, sampled on day 0 of MenACWY control vaccination. Source of these receptors: an adult in good health. CDR3s include the opening cysteine and the closing phenylalanine or tryptophan. A D gene is named only where the DNA matches it firmly. A row's size may be missing; if present it is once, few, many or a size class.

-	once	TRBV5-4	TRBJ1-2	TGTGCCAGCAGCTTGGGTGGCAGGGGATATGGCTACACCTTC	CASSLGGRGYGYTF
TRBD2	-	TRBV19	TRBJ2-1	TGTGCCAGTAGTATACGGCTAGCGGGATCCTACAATGAGCAGTTCTTC	CASSIRLAGSYNEQFF
-	-	TRBV7-2	TRBJ1-6	TGTGCCAGCATGAGTTACTATTCACCCCTCCACTTT	CASMSYYSPLHF
TRBD1	-	TRBV4-1	TRBJ1-1	TGCGCCAGCAGCCAAGGGTTAGGGACAGGGGGCTCTAGGGCTTTCTTT	CASSQGLGTGGSRAFF
TRBD2	-	TRBV7-3	TRBJ2-2	TGTGCCAGCAGCTCGACCGGGACTAGTTACACCGGGGAGCTGTTTTTT	CASSSTGTSYTGELFF
-	-	TRBV5-1	TRBJ2-4	TGCGCCAGCAGCCCCCCCCTGGGAGGCAAAAACATTCAGTACTTC	CASSPPLGGKNIQYF
-	-	TRBV15	TRBJ2-4	TGTGCCACCAGCCTAGGGGTAGCCAAAAACATTCAGTACTTC	CATSLGVAKNIQYF
-	-	TRBV5-1	TRBJ2-7	TGCGCCAGCAGCTTGGGGGCGACAGGAGCCCCTTACGAGCAGTACTTC	CASSLGATGAPYEQYF
TRBD1	-	TRBV5-1	TRBJ2-4	TGCGCCAGCAGCCGGGACAGGACTTACGGAAACATTCAGTACTTC	CASSRDRTYGNIQYF
-	-	TRBV20-1	TRBJ2-7	TGCAGTGCTCCGGCTATCACCGAGCAGTACTTC	CSAPAITEQYF
-	-	TRBV24-1	TRBJ1-2	TGTGCCACCAGTGACCCAGGGAGAGGCTACACCTTC	CATSDPGRGYTF
TRBD1	-	TRBV6-6	TRBJ1-6	TGTGCCAGCAGCGCGAGACAGGGTCGTGATTCACCCCTCCACTTT	CASSARQGRDSPLHF
-	-	TRBV5-4	TRBJ1-2	TGTGCCAGCAGCTTGGATTCCTATGGCTACACCTTC	CASSLDSYGYTF
-	-	TRBV30	TRBJ1-2	TGTGCCTCCCTTAGGGGAGGCAACTATGGCTACACCTTC	CASLRGGNYGYTF
TRBD1	-	TRBV27	TRBJ2-7	TGTGCCAGCAGGATACGATGGACAGGGATTTACGAGCAGTACTTC	CASRIRWTGIYEQYF
-	-	TRBV19	TRBJ1-5	TGTGCCAGTAACCTGGGACCCAGGGCCAATCAGCCCCAGCATTTT	CASNLGPRANQPQHF
-	once	TRBV27	TRBJ1-1	TGTGCCAGCAGAGGGGTTAAGAACACTGAAGCTTTCTTT	CASRGVKNTEAFF
-	-	TRBV24-1	TRBJ1-2	TGTGCCACCAGTGATTCACACCTCTATGGCTACACCTTC	CATSDSHLYGYTF
TRBD1	-	TRBV7-9	TRBJ1-6	TGTGCCAGCAGCACAGGGGGCGGATCACCCCTCCACTTT	CASSTGGGSPLHF
TRBD2	-	TRBV7-3	TRBJ2-7	TGTGCCAGCAGCGCTACTAGCGGGAGGGGCGAGCAGTACTTC	CASSATSGRGEQYF
-	-	TRBV4-1	TRBJ2-3	TGCGCCAGCAGTGAGCCTAGCACAGATACGCAGTATTTT	CASSEPSTDTQYF
TRBD1	-	TRBV18	TRBJ1-2	TGTGCCAGCTCACAGGAAGGGACAGTTAACTATGGCTACACCTTC	CASSQEGTVNYGYTF
-	-	TRBV5-1	TRBJ2-3	TGCGCCAGCAGCTTGGACATGACCGATACGCAGTATTTT	CASSLDMTDTQYF
-	-	TRBV7-9	TRBJ2-7	TGTGCCAGCAGCTTAGTTGGAACAGGACCCTACGAGCAGTACTTC	CASSLVGTGPYEQYF
TRBD1	-	TRBV2	TRBJ1-1	TGTGCCAGCAGAGAAACACAGACAGGGCGAGACACTGAAGCTTTCTTT	CASRETQTGRDTEAFF
-	-	TRBV20-1	TRBJ2-1	TGCAGTGCTAGTCACAGGGTAGACAATGAGCAGTTCTTC	CSASHRVDNEQFF
-	-	TRBV11-2	TRBJ1-2	TGTGCCAGCAGCTTAACCCCCCGTGCTGAGAGCTATGGCTACACCTTC	CASSLTPRAESYGYTF
-	-	TRBV5-1	TRBJ1-6	TGCGCCAGCAGCTCCGGGACTATGGGTTCACCCCTCCACTTT	CASSSGTMGSPLHF
-	-	TRBV5-6	TRBJ2-1	TGTGCCAGCCGATACCGGGACGTGGACAATGAGCAGTTCTTC	CASRYRDVDNEQFF
TRBD1	-	TRBV2	TRBJ2-7	TGTGCCAGCAGCACGGGGGACAGGGGTGATCCCTACGAGCAGTACTTC	CASSTGDRGDPYEQYF
-	-	TRBV5-1	TRBJ2-1	TGCGCCAGCAGCTTGGCCGGAGGGGCGAAACCGGGTGAGCAGTTCTTC	CASSLAGGAKPGEQFF
-	once	TRBV24-1	TRBJ1-2	TGTGCCACCAGACTGGGCACACACTCTGGCTACACCTTC	CATRLGTHSGYTF
-	-	TRBV6-5	TRBJ1-1	TGTGCCAGCAGTCCGGACACGAACACTGAAGCTTTCTTT	CASSPDTNTEAFF
-	-	TRBV12-3/TRBV12-4	TRBJ2-7	TGTGCCAGCAGGTTTGAGGGGTACTACGAGCAGTACTTC	CASRFEGYYEQYF
-	-	TRBV28	TRBJ1-2	TGTGCCAGCAGTCCCCCCTGGCAGCGTCGGGATGGCTACACCTTC	CASSPPWQRRDGYTF
-	few	TRBV11-2	TRBJ2-7	TGTGCCAGCAGCGCCACCCGGGCCCCTGGACAGTACTTC	CASSATRAPGQYF
-	-	TRBV18	TRBJ1-4	TGTGCCAGCTCACCGCTCCCACAGGGCGGGCAAAAACTGTTTTTT	CASSPLPQGGQKLFF
TRBD1	few	TRBV18	TRBJ1-2	TGTGCCAGCTCACCTCTAACTCAGGGGGCTGAAAGTGGCTACACCTTC	CASSPLTQGAESGYTF
-	-	TRBV15	TRBJ2-4	TGTGCCACCAGCAGCCGAGACAGTCCGACCTTGGGGACCAAAAACATTCAGTACTTC	CATSSRDSPTLGTKNIQYF
TRBD1	-	TRBV6-4	TRBJ2-3	TGTGCCAGCAGGGGGTCGGGACAGCTGACAGATACGCAGTATTTT	CASRGSGQLTDTQYF
-	once	TRBV7-6	TRBJ1-2	TGTGCCAGCAGCTTATTTTACGGCTACACCTTC	CASSLFYGYTF
-	-	TRBV5-6	TRBJ1-2	TGTGCCAGCAGCTTCATGGGGAAGCGGGGCTACACCTTC	CASSFMGKRGYTF
-	-	TRBV13	TRBJ1-2	TGTGCCAGCTTATTTACAGGAGCTAACTATGGCTACACCTTC	CASLFTGANYGYTF
-	once	TRBV9	TRBJ1-6	TGTGCCAGCAGCCCTCAAGAGGGTGGAACTTCACCCCTCCACTTT	CASSPQEGGTSPLHF
-	once	TRBV5-6	TRBJ1-3	TGTGCCAGCAGCTTACCGGACAGCTCTGGAAACACCATATATTTT	CASSLPDSSGNTIYF
-	-	TRBV18	TRBJ2-1	TGTGCCAGCTCACCACCTGGCGCGTCCTACAATGAGCAGTTCTTC	CASSPPGASYNEQFF
TRBD2	-	TRBV5-1	TRBJ2-2	TGCGCCAGCAGCCCGGGGGGGAACACCGGGGAGCTGTTTTTT	CASSPGGNTGELFF
-	few	TRBV2	TRBJ2-7	TGTGCCAGCAGTGGCAACTACGAGCAGTACTTC	CASSGNYEQYF
-	-	TRBV28	TRBJ1-2	TGTGCCAGCAGTTTGGCCAGGGCGTCCGGCTACACCTTC	CASSLARASGYTF
TRBD1	-	TRBV28	TRBJ1-2	TGTGCCTCGAGGACAGGGCTGAGCTATGGCTACACCTTC	CASRTGLSYGYTF
TRBD1	-	TRBV6-5	TRBJ2-2	TGTGCCAGCAGTCGGGACAGGGGATACGGGGAGCTGTTTTTT	CASSRDRGYGELFF
TRBD1	-	TRBV29-1	TRBJ1-2	TGCAGCGTCGCCGCGGGGTACGGGACAGGGACTCGAAACTATGGCTACACCTTC	CSVAAGYGTGTRNYGYTF
-	-	TRBV11-2	TRBJ1-4	TGTGCCAGCAGCTTACGGGGGACAACTAATGAAAAACTGTTTTTT	CASSLRGTTNEKLFF
-	-	TRBV11-3	TRBJ1-4	TGTGCCAGCAGCTTAAAAGGAACTAATGAAAAACTGTTTTTT	CASSLKGTNEKLFF
-	-	TRBV6-1	TRBJ1-2	TGTGCCAGCAGTGAAGGGGGGTCCAACTATGGCTACACCTTC	CASSEGGSNYGYTF
TRBD1	-	TRBV5-5	TRBJ1-5	TGTGCCAGCAGCAAGGGACAGGGGGAGCAACCTCAGCATTTT	CASSKGQGEQPQHF
-	-	TRBV28	TRBJ1-2	TGTGCCAGCAGTCTGCGGCAGTACTATGGCTACACCTTC	CASSLRQYYGYTF
-	-	TRBV27	TRBJ2-7	TGTGCCAGCAGTTTATCTCTGCCAGGGCTCTCCTACGAGCAGTACTTC	CASSLSLPGLSYEQYF
-	-	TRBV7-2	TRBJ1-3	TGTGCCAGCAGCTTGTGGGGCAACTCTGGAAACACCATATATTTT	CASSLWGNSGNTIYF
-	-	TRBV4-3	TRBJ1-3	TGCGCCAGCAGCCAAGACTTCCGGGACGGCATCCTCTCTGGAAACACCATATATTTT	CASSQDFRDGILSGNTIYF